This passage covers 5 T cell receptor beta chains from one sample sequenced in a study of T cell repertoires in cytomegalovirus infection. TCRdb independently ran MiXCR on the reads; one entry per CDR3 protein. The repertoire holds approximately 190,000 distinct CDR3 sequences, with less than 9.5% as singletons. Sequenced: PBMCs. Receptors were obtained from a human donor in good health (CMV status not recorded). Some clones in this sample may be carry-over from other donors' samples.

There are many counts of this clonotype. The chain is built from TRBV15 and TRBJ2-5, with a possible D match to TRBD1 (6 bases). The V end was cut by 11 bases, the J end by 6 bases, with 19 bases between. CDR1 and CDR2 (germline): LNHNV, YYDKDF (reference sequence). The CDR3 contains 13 residues. In DNA form, the CDR3 reads TGTGCCGCGGCTGGGGGCGCCGAACAGACCCAGTACTTC. Translation: CAAAGGAEQTQYF. The whole variable domain, filled in from reference TRBV15 and TRBJ2-5, reads DAMVIQNPRYQVTQFGKPVTLSCSQTLNHNVMYWYQQKSSQAPKLLFHYYDKDFNNEADTPDNFQSRRPNTSFCFLDIRSPGLGDTAMYLCAAAGGAEQTQYFGPGTRLLVL.

This clonotype has a handful of counts. The chain recombines TRBV5-6 with TRBJ2-7; TRBD1 matches at 7 bases. V gave up 5 bases and J gave up 4 bases; unmatched junction bases: 6. The germline V gene encodes CDR1 SGHDT and CDR2 YYEEEE. This CDR3 spans 13 amino acids. As DNA, the CDR3 is TGTGCCAGCAGACAGACAGGGATTTACGAGCAGTACTTC. Residues: CASRQTGIYEQYF.

In its sample, this clonotype was seen many times. The rearrangement joins TRBV19 to TRBJ1-5, with 8 bases lining up with TRBD1. Trimming cost V 7 bases and J 6 bases; bases outside gene matches: 11. CDR1 is LNHDA, CDR2 SQIVND, per germline (reference sequence). This CDR3 is 15 amino acids long. The CDR3 is CASTIRTGFIQPQHF. The CDR3 DNA reads as TGTGCCAGTACCATCCGGACAGGGTTCATTCAGCCCCAGCATTTT.

The chain employs TRBV7-6 and TRBJ2-7, with D uncertain. CDR1 and CDR2 (germline): SGHVS, FNYEAQ. This CDR3 region has 14 residues. V lost 2 bases to trimming and J lost 3 bases, with 11 bases between them. DNA of the CDR3: TGTGCCAGCAGCTTAAGTCCGTGGGGCTACGAGCAGTACTTC. The encoded protein is CASSLSPWGYEQYF.

This clonotype was observed at least ten times. The chain joins TRBV7-2 to TRBJ2-3; D is ambiguous. Per the germline V gene, CDR1 is SGHTA and CDR2 is FQGNSA. The CDR3 spans 17 residues. V shed 0 bases and J shed 0 bases, with 13 bases lying between them. In nucleotides, the CDR3 is TGTGCCAGCAGCTTAGCGCAAGGCGGCCGTAGCACAGATACGCAGTATTTT. Its translation: CASSLAQGGRSTDTQYF.